The rows below give T cell receptor beta chains drawn from one sample of a study of post-analysis software for immune sequencing data. One entry per CDR3 protein results from TCRdb running MiXCR on the PCR reads. This sample yields fewer than 900,000 distinct CDR3 sequences, of which under 60% are seen a single time; approximately 4.4% belongs to the top ten. Sequenced: blood. The source of these receptors is a girl aged 5-17 years with multiple sclerosis. CDR3s include the opening cysteine and the closing phenylalanine or tryptophan. Each record gives: V gene, D gene, J gene, clone size, CDR3 protein, CDR3 DNA. The D gene is left open where the match is weak. Clone size is stated in some rows and not others, as once, few, many or a class when expanded.

v_gene: TRBV12-5
d_gene: .
j_gene: TRBJ2-1
abundance: few
CDR3aa: CASTRGTLYNEQFF
CDR3nt: TGTGCTAGTACCCGCGGGACGCTGTACAATGAGCAGTTCTTC

v_gene: TRBV27
d_gene: TRBD1
j_gene: TRBJ2-7
abundance: few
CDR3aa: CASSMTGTEGSYEQYF
CDR3nt: TGTGCCAGCAGTATGACCGGGACAGAAGGGTCCTACGAGCAGTACTTC

v_gene: TRBV7-9
d_gene: .
j_gene: TRBJ1-6
abundance: .
CDR3aa: CASSLEGDNSPLHF
CDR3nt: TGTGCCAGCAGCTTAGAGGGGGATAATTCACCCCTCCACTTT

v_gene: TRBV27
d_gene: .
j_gene: TRBJ2-3
abundance: .
CDR3aa: CGSRGSGTDTQYF
CDR3nt: TGTGGATCGCGCGGGTCTGGCACAGATACGCAGTATTTT

v_gene: TRBV11-1
d_gene: TRBD2
j_gene: TRBJ2-5
abundance: .
CDR3aa: CTSSSLAGVSETQYF
CDR3nt: TGTACCAGCAGCTCTCTAGCGGGAGTTTCCGAGACCCAGTACTTC

v_gene: TRBV20-1
d_gene: TRBD2
j_gene: TRBJ2-7
abundance: many
CDR3aa: CSAEREAEEQYF
CDR3nt: TGCAGTGCTGAGCGGGAGGCGGAAGAGCAGTACTTC

v_gene: TRBV7-2
d_gene: .
j_gene: TRBJ2-3
abundance: few
CDR3aa: CASSLTMTNTQYF
CDR3nt: TGTGCCAGCAGCTTAACTATGACGAATACGCAGTATTTT

v_gene: TRBV5-1
d_gene: .
j_gene: TRBJ2-1
abundance: few
CDR3aa: CASSRLDRNNEQFF
CDR3nt: TGCGCCAGCAGCAGGCTGGACAGAAACAATGAGCAGTTCTTC

v_gene: TRBV6-5
d_gene: .
j_gene: TRBJ2-1
abundance: .
CDR3aa: CASSGGTWVQFF
CDR3nt: TGTGCCAGCAGTGGGGGGACTTGGGTGCAGTTCTTC

v_gene: TRBV6-5
d_gene: TRBD1
j_gene: TRBJ1-4
abundance: few
CDR3aa: CASSPGQGQEKLFF
CDR3nt: TGTGCCAGCAGTCCGGGACAGGGGCAAGAAAAACTGTTTTTT

v_gene: TRBV6-6
d_gene: .
j_gene: TRBJ2-7
abundance: few
CDR3aa: CASSYPARYEQYF
CDR3nt: TGTGCCAGCAGTTACCCGGCTCGCTACGAGCAGTACTTC

v_gene: TRBV18
d_gene: TRBD2
j_gene: TRBJ2-1
abundance: few
CDR3aa: CASSLTSGDYNEQFF
CDR3nt: TGTGCCAGCTCACTTACTAGCGGAGACTACAATGAGCAGTTCTTC

v_gene: TRBV12-3/TRBV12-4
d_gene: TRBD2
j_gene: TRBJ2-1
abundance: .
CDR3aa: CASSFGGLDEQFF
CDR3nt: TGTGCCAGCAGTTTCGGGGGGTTGGATGAGCAGTTCTTC

v_gene: TRBV29-1
d_gene: .
j_gene: TRBJ2-1
abundance: few
CDR3aa: CSVREHEQFF
CDR3nt: TGCAGCGTCAGGGAACATGAGCAGTTCTTC

v_gene: TRBV24-1
d_gene: .
j_gene: TRBJ2-1
abundance: few
CDR3aa: CATSDFGGEQFF
CDR3nt: TGTGCCACCAGTGATTTCGGCGGTGAGCAGTTCTTC

v_gene: TRBV7-6
d_gene: TRBD1
j_gene: TRBJ2-1
abundance: .
CDR3aa: CASSLIRDRVRGEQFF
CDR3nt: TGTGCCAGCAGCTTAATAAGGGACAGGGTCAGAGGGGAGCAGTTCTTC

v_gene: TRBV7-9
d_gene: .
j_gene: TRBJ2-7
abundance: few
CDR3aa: CASSLGVSGTYEQYF
CDR3nt: TGTGCCAGCAGCTTAGGGGTTAGCGGTACCTACGAGCAGTACTTC

v_gene: TRBV5-1
d_gene: TRBD2
j_gene: TRBJ2-7
abundance: .
CDR3aa: CASSLEWGLAGGVSYEQYF
CDR3nt: TGCGCCAGCAGCTTGGAATGGGGGCTAGCGGGAGGGGTTTCCTACGAGCAGTACTTC

v_gene: TRBV28
d_gene: .
j_gene: TRBJ2-7
abundance: .
CDR3aa: CASRRGQGTYEQYF
CDR3nt: TGTGCCAGCCGTCGTGGGCAGGGAACCTACGAGCAGTACTTC

v_gene: TRBV7-9
d_gene: .
j_gene: TRBJ1-4
abundance: .
CDR3aa: CASSADPSRELFF
CDR3nt: TGTGCCAGCAGCGCTGACCCCTCCAGGGAACTGTTTTTT

v_gene: TRBV10-3
d_gene: TRBD2
j_gene: TRBJ2-7
abundance: .
CDR3aa: CAIRDSGSYLGEQYF
CDR3nt: TGTGCCATCAGGGATAGCGGGAGCTATTTGGGCGAGCAGTACTTC

v_gene: TRBV7-9
d_gene: TRBD1
j_gene: TRBJ2-1
abundance: .
CDR3aa: CASSLKPGTGKYNEQFF
CDR3nt: TGTGCCAGCAGCTTAAAACCCGGGACAGGCAAATACAATGAGCAGTTCTTC

v_gene: TRBV9
d_gene: TRBD2
j_gene: TRBJ2-1
abundance: few
CDR3aa: CASSPREGGTYNEQFF
CDR3nt: TGTGCCAGCAGCCCGCGGGAGGGCGGGACTTACAATGAGCAGTTCTTC

v_gene: TRBV7-2
d_gene: .
j_gene: TRBJ1-2
abundance: many
CDR3aa: CASSLSGVNYGYTF
CDR3nt: TGTGCCAGCAGCTTATCTGGGGTTAACTATGGCTACACCTTC

v_gene: TRBV3-1
d_gene: .
j_gene: TRBJ1-2
abundance: .
CDR3aa: CASRLTGSYGYTF
CDR3nt: TGTGCCAGCAGACTGACAGGCTCCTATGGCTACACCTTC

v_gene: TRBV5-1
d_gene: TRBD2
j_gene: TRBJ2-1
abundance: .
CDR3aa: CASSDTSGRDNEQFF
CDR3nt: TGCGCCAGCAGCGATACTAGCGGGAGAGACAATGAGCAGTTCTTC

v_gene: TRBV5-6
d_gene: .
j_gene: TRBJ1-2
abundance: .
CDR3aa: CASSRTVEAGYTF
CDR3nt: TGTGCCAGCAGCCGGACAGTTGAAGCGGGCTACACCTTC

v_gene: TRBV12-3/TRBV12-4
d_gene: .
j_gene: TRBJ2-5
abundance: .
CDR3aa: CASSFGLVIEQYF
CDR3nt: TGTGCCAGCAGTTTCGGCCTAGTTATAGAGCAGTACTTC

v_gene: TRBV7-8
d_gene: .
j_gene: TRBJ2-1
abundance: once
CDR3aa: CASRKGGNSYNEQFF
CDR3nt: TGTGCCAGCAGGAAAGGGGGGAACTCCTACAATGAGCAGTTCTTC

v_gene: TRBV20-1
d_gene: .
j_gene: TRBJ2-7
abundance: .
CDR3aa: CSARDLGLHYEQYF
CDR3nt: TGCAGTGCTAGAGACCTGGGACTCCACTACGAGCAGTACTTC

v_gene: TRBV20-1
d_gene: TRBD2
j_gene: TRBJ2-7
abundance: .
CDR3aa: CSARYRASGAYEQYF
CDR3nt: TGCAGTGCTAGATATAGGGCTAGCGGGGCCTACGAGCAGTACTTC

v_gene: TRBV7-9
d_gene: .
j_gene: TRBJ2-5
abundance: .
CDR3aa: CASSFWTVETQYF
CDR3nt: TGTGCCAGCAGCTTCTGGACAGTAGAGACCCAGTACTTC

v_gene: TRBV7-8
d_gene: .
j_gene: TRBJ1-4
abundance: few
CDR3aa: CASSTGVTNEKLFF
CDR3nt: TGTGCCAGCAGCACCGGAGTAACTAATGAAAAACTGTTTTTT

v_gene: TRBV7-9
d_gene: .
j_gene: TRBJ2-7
abundance: .
CDR3aa: CASSTTGRHYEQYF
CDR3nt: TGTGCCAGCAGCACCACCGGACGGCACTACGAGCAGTACTTC

v_gene: TRBV11-2
d_gene: TRBD2
j_gene: TRBJ2-7
abundance: .
CDR3aa: CASTFGGAYEQYF
CDR3nt: TGTGCCAGCACCTTTGGGGGGGCCTACGAGCAGTACTTC

v_gene: TRBV10-2
d_gene: .
j_gene: TRBJ2-5
abundance: many
CDR3aa: CASSDGGDWETQYF
CDR3nt: TGCGCCAGCAGTGACGGGGGAGACTGGGAGACCCAGTACTTC

v_gene: TRBV20-1
d_gene: TRBD1
j_gene: TRBJ2-1
abundance: .
CDR3aa: CSAGATGNEQFF
CDR3nt: TGCAGTGCGGGGGCGACAGGGAATGAGCAGTTCTTC

v_gene: TRBV7-2
d_gene: .
j_gene: TRBJ1-2
abundance: few
CDR3aa: CASSGGGRSYGYTF
CDR3nt: TGTGCCAGCAGCGGCGGGGGGCGTAGCTATGGCTACACCTTC

v_gene: TRBV5-1
d_gene: .
j_gene: TRBJ2-2
abundance: .
CDR3aa: CASSLLDLRDGELFF
CDR3nt: TGCGCCAGCAGTCTCCTGGACCTAAGAGACGGGGAGCTGTTTTTT

v_gene: TRBV7-9
d_gene: TRBD2
j_gene: TRBJ2-3
abundance: .
CDR3aa: CASSFGAGDTDTQYF
CDR3nt: TGTGCCAGCAGCTTCGGGGCGGGAGACACAGATACGCAGTATTTT

v_gene: TRBV6-1
d_gene: .
j_gene: TRBJ2-7
abundance: few
CDR3aa: CASIERPHREQYF
CDR3nt: TGTGCCAGCATCGAGAGACCGCATCGGGAGCAGTACTTC

v_gene: TRBV4-2
d_gene: TRBD1
j_gene: TRBJ1-2
abundance: once
CDR3aa: CASSFGGDSRYGYTF
CDR3nt: TGTGCCAGCAGTTTCGGGGGGGACAGCCGCTATGGCTACACCTTC